The 19 T cell receptor beta chains presented below share a single source sample, sequenced in a study of cytotoxic CD8 clonotypes in ibrutinib-treated CLL (dated by TCRdb to the early 2020s). Libraries were built with the immunoSEQ multiplex PCR assay. TCRdb took this table from immuneACCESS and kept in-frame rearrangements with V and J called. Such tables lack part of the clones; where checked against another copy, unresolved V genes explain under half of the gap, and the rest is unexplained. This sample has 300,000 to 400,000 clones in its table, and under 70% of those were observed once. The leading ten clones occupy roughly 6% of the sample. Sequences were derived from PBMCs, sampled after 36 months of ibrutinib treatment. The origin of the receptors is a human donor with chronic lymphocytic leukemia.

The V and J genes are TRBV4-1 and TRBJ2-7; 13 positions agree with TRBD2. V dropped 0 bases and J dropped 3; count of bases not matched to a gene: 11. The germline V gene has CDR1 MGHRA and CDR2 YSYEKL. The length of the CDR3 is 19 residues. CDR3 DNA: TGCGCCAGCAGCCAAGAAGGTACTAGCGGGAGGGCCTTCTACTACGAGCAGTACTTC. It codes for CASSQEGTSGRAFYYEQYF.

This clone was counted once. The CDR3 region has the DNA TGTGCTAGTGGTTTGGTACCCACAGAGACCCAGTACTTC. This codes for CASGLVPTETQYF. The chain combines TRBV12-5 with TRBJ2-5; no clear D. This CDR3 contains 13 residues. V lost 0 bases and J lost 4, with 6 bases in between. CDR1 LGHNT and CDR2 FRNRAP come from the germline V gene.

A few counts support this clone. The chain recombines TRBV18 with TRBJ1-4; tentative D call: TRBD1 (6 bases). The CDR3 runs to 14 residues. Germline V gene data show CDR1 as KGHSH and CDR2 as LQKENI. Trimming pared 2 bases from V and 7 bases from J, leaving 11 bases between. DNA for the CDR3: TGTGCCAGCTCACCAAACAGGGTGAGTGAAAAACTGTTTTTT. This encodes CASSPNRVSEKLFF.

The chain recombines TRBV2 with TRBJ2-3; 11 nucleotides agree with TRBD2. With 8 bases clipped from V and 0 bases from J, the junction kept 7 bases outside the gene matches. Germline V gene lookup returns CDR1 SNHLY and CDR2 FYNNEI. This CDR3 is 16 amino acids long. The CDR3, as DNA: TGTGCCAGCTGTATACTAGCGGGGGTGAGCACAGATACGCAGTATTTT. Protein sequence: CASCILAGVSTDTQYF.

The chain has TRBV15 and TRBJ2-7, with TRBD1 as a possible D gene (6 bases). The CDR3 covers 13 residues. Trimming removed 6 bases from V and 4 bases from J, with 13 bases in between. Per the germline V gene, CDR1 is LNHNV and CDR2 is YYDKDF (reference sequence). The CDR3 is CATSMDRTYEQYF. The CDR3 bases are TGTGCCACCAGTATGGACAGAACTTACGAGCAGTACTTC.

This clone occurred a few times. The gene calls are TRBV27 and TRBJ1-1, with TRBD1 identical over 8 bases. This CDR3 spans 14 amino acids. Germline CDR1 MNHEY, CDR2 SMNVEV (reference sequence). Germline trimming cut 5 bases from V and 5 bases from J; bases unmatched to any gene: 7. The CDR3 reads CASSPRGLRTEAFF. DNA for the CDR3: TGTGCCAGCAGTCCCAGGGGGCTTCGGACTGAAGCTTTCTTT.

This clone was observed a few times. This chain connects TRBV2 to TRBJ1-2; D might be TRBD1 (5 bases). The CDR3 totals 14 residues. Germline CDR1 is SNHLY and CDR2 is FYNNEI. V lost 6 bases and J 6 bases, leaving 17 bases between the germline ends. The CDR3, as DNA: TGTGCCAGCAGGCGCTCCAGGGTCTTGGATGGCTACACCTTC. The encoded protein is CASRRSRVLDGYTF.

The chain links TRBV10-2 to TRBJ2-7; D is perhaps TRBD1 (5 bases). CDR3 length equals 13 residues. CDR1 and CDR2 (germline): WSHSY, SAAADI. Trimming removed 4 bases from V and 7 bases from J, with 14 bases in between. The CDR3 DNA reads as TGCGCCAGCAGTGGGGGCACGACGCGGGAGCAGTACTTC. It codes for CASSGGTTREQYF.

The chain links TRBV2 to TRBJ2-2, with D perhaps TRBD2 (5 bases). The V end lost 6 bases, the J end lost 1 base, and 9 bases lay between the germline ends. The CDR3 sequence is 14 residues long. Germline loops: CDR1 SNHLY, CDR2 FYNNEI. CDR3 DNA sequence: TGTGCCAGCAGCCTCGGGAAGAACACCGGGGAGCTGTTTTTT. Translated: CASSLGKNTGELFF.

This chain connects TRBV18 to TRBJ2-3; the D is unclear. Germline V gene data show CDR1 as KGHSH and CDR2 as LQKENI. Trimming pared 1 base from V and 3 bases from J, leaving 14 bases between. This CDR3 has 16 amino acids. The CDR3 sequence is CASSPRMAGWTDTQYF. The DNA of the CDR3 is TGTGCCAGCTCACCACGAATGGCAGGTTGGACAGATACGCAGTATTTT.

This chain connects TRBV5-1 to TRBJ1-1; TRBD1 might be the D (6 bases). This CDR3 is 15 amino acids long. Germline V gene lookup returns CDR1 SGHRS and CDR2 YFSETQ. V was pared by 7 bases and J by 4 bases, with 20 bases between. CDR3 region: CASSWDTQGGTEAFF. The DNA of the CDR3 is TGCGCCAGCTCGTGGGACACCCAAGGGGGCACTGAAGCTTTCTTT.

The genes are TRBV7-6 and TRBJ2-1; D not certain. Trimming took off 0 bases at V and 6 bases at J, with 9 bases between the two ends. The CDR3 sequence is 14 residues long. Germline-derived CDR1 and CDR2 are SGHVS and FNYEAQ. CDR3 sequence (DNA): TGTGCCAGCAGCTTAGCCCCCCGGAGCAATGAGCAGTTCTTC. This encodes CASSLAPRSNEQFF. The variable domain in full, completed from reference TRBV7-6 and TRBJ2-1, reads GAGVSQSPRYKVTKRGQDVALRCDPISGHVSLYWYRQALGQGPEFLTYFNYEAQQDKSGLPNDRFSAERPEGSISTLTIQRTEQRDSAMYRCASSLAPRSNEQFFGPGTRLTVL.

This clone was counted between two and nine times. The CDR3 DNA reads TGTGCCAGCAAGGAGTTAGTTGGAGAGACCCAGTACTTC. Translation gives CASKELVGETQYF. V gene TRBV5-4 combines with J gene TRBJ2-5; no reliable D call. Germline V gene sequence: CDR1 SGHNT, CDR2 YYREEE (reference sequence). V lost 6 bases and J lost 4, with 13 bases in between. The CDR3 runs to 13 residues.

This clone was seen a few times. The V gene is TRBV7-2, the J gene TRBJ2-3; D ambiguous. V lost 1 base and J 6 bases, leaving 11 bases between the germline ends. The CDR3 runs 14 residues. CDR1 and CDR2 (germline): SGHTA, FQGNSA. The CDR3 DNA is TGTGCCAGCAGCTTAGGGTCAGGCCGGGATACGCAGTATTTT. Translating gives CASSLGSGRDTQYF. The full variable domain, in which reference TRBV7-2 and TRBJ2-3 provide the parts outside the CDR3, is GAGVSQSPSNKVTEKGKDVELRCDPISGHTALYWYRQSLGQGLEFLIYFQGNSAPDKSGLPSDRFSAERTGGSVSTLTIQRTQQEDSAVYLCASSLGSGRDTQYFGPGTRLTVL.

The rearrangement links TRBV19 to TRBJ2-1, with D possibly TRBD2 on 5 matching bases. CDR3 length: 16 amino acids. Trimming cost V 3 bases and J 4 bases, with 16 bases left between them. Germline V gives CDR1 LNHDA, CDR2 SQIVND (reference sequence). In DNA form, the CDR3 reads TGTGCCAGTAGTATTCTGGGAGCCCGAAGATACAATGAGCAGTTCTTC. As protein: CASSILGARRYNEQFF.

The V gene is TRBV6-1, the J gene TRBJ2-7; possible D gene TRBD2, 7 bases. Trimming left V 4 bases short and J 3 bases short, with 16 bases between. CDR3 length: 15 residues. Germline-derived CDR1 and CDR2 are MNHNS and SASEGT. The CDR3 reads CASSVRGTGGYEQYF. The CDR3 DNA sequence: TGTGCCAGCAGTGTTAGGGGGACGGGAGGCTACGAGCAGTACTTC.

This clone occurred once. The germline gene is not matched at one end of the junction; a read error may be the cause. V gene TRBV30 combines with J gene TRBJ2-3; TRBD2 is a possible D gene (6 bases). There are 12 residues in the CDR3. Germline V gives CDR1 GTSNPN, CDR2 SVGIG (reference sequence). In nucleotides, the CDR3 is TGCGCCTGGAGGGACTCCCGAGATACGCAGTATTTT. Protein product: CAWRDSRDTQYF.

V is TRBV7-3 and J is TRBJ1-6; TRBD1 agrees at 8 bases. The CDR3 extends over 15 amino acids. V gave up 5 bases and J gave up 7 bases; unmatched junction bases: 7. Per the germline V gene, CDR1 is SGHTA and CDR2 is FQGTGA. Here the CDR3 DNA reads TGTGCCAGCAGCCAAGACAGGGGTTGGAATTCACCCCTCCACTTT. Translation gives CASSQDRGWNSPLHF.

The rearrangement uses TRBV11-2 and TRBJ1-2; D is unresolved. The CDR3 totals 14 residues. Germline lookup yields CDR1 SGHAT and CDR2 FQNNGV. V lost 1 base and J lost 5, with 11 bases in between. In nucleotides, the CDR3 is TGTGCCAGCAGCTTAGGGGTACGGGAATATGGCTACACCTTC. As protein: CASSLGVREYGYTF.